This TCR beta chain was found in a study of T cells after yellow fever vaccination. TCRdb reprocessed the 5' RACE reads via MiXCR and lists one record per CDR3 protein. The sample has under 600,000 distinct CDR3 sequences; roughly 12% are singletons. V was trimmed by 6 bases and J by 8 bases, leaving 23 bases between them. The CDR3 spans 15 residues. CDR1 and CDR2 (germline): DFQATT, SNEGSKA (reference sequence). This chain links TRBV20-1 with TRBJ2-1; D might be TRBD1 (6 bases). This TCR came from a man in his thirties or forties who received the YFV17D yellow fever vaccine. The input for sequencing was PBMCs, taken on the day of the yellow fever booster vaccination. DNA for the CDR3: TGCAGTGCCCCCACGTCCGAGACAGGCGGGTATGAGCAGTTCTTC. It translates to CSAPTSETGGYEQFF.